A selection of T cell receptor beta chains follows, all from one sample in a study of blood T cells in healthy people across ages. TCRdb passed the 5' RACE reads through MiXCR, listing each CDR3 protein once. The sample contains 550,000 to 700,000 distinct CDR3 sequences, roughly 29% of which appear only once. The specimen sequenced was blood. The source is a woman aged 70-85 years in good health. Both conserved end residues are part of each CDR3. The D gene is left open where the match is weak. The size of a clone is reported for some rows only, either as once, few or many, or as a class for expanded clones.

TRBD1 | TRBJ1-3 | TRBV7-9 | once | CAGSQQGAGNTIYF | TGTGCCGGCAGCCAACAGGGGGCTGGAAACACCATATATTTT
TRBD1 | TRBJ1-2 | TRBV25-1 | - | CASTPGQVNYGYTF | TGTGCCAGCACTCCGGGACAGGTTAACTATGGCTACACCTTC
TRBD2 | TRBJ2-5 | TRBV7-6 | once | CASSLGGTTVRGTQYF | TGTGCCAGCAGCTTAGGTGGGACTACCGTCCGCGGGACCCAGTACTTC
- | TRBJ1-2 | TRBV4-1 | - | CASSQDSPPARYGYTF | TGCGCCAGCAGCCAAGATAGTCCGCCAGCTCGCTATGGCTACACCTTC
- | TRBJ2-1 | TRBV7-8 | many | CASSIWGSSYNEQFF | TGTGCCAGCAGCATATGGGGAAGCTCCTACAATGAGCAGTTCTTC
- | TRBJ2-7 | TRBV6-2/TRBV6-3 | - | CASSYTTLTEQYF | TGTGCCAGCAGTTACACCACTTTAACCGAGCAGTACTTC
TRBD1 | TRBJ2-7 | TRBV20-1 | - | CSAADRVAYEQYF | TGCAGTGCCGCCGACAGGGTAGCCTACGAGCAGTACTTC
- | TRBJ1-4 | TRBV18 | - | CASSRSPDATNEKLFF | TGTGCCAGCTCACGATCCCCAGACGCAACTAATGAAAAACTGTTTTTT
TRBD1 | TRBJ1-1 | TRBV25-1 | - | CASSVWGQLTEAFF | TGTGCCAGCAGCGTCTGGGGACAGCTCACTGAAGCTTTCTTT
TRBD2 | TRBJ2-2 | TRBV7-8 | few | CASTIRGGLAGITGELFF | TGTGCCAGCACCATCAGAGGGGGGTTAGCGGGGATCACCGGGGAGCTGTTTTTT
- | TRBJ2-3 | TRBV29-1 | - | CSVAPGDTQYF | TGCAGCGTAGCCCCGGGGGATACGCAGTATTTT
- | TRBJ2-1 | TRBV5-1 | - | CASRHGDGNEQFF | TGCGCCAGCAGACATGGGGACGGCAATGAGCAGTTCTTC
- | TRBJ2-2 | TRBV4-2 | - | CASSLVQRGELFF | TGTGCCAGCAGCCTAGTACAGCGCGGGGAGCTGTTTTTT
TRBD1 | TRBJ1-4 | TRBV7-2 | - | CASRMQGAGGEKLFF | TGTGCCAGCAGAATGCAGGGGGCCGGGGGTGAAAAACTGTTTTTT
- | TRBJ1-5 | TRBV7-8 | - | CASSFGGVVPQHF | TGTGCCAGCAGCTTTGGGGGCGTAGTCCCCCAGCATTTT
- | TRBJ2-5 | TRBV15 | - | CATSRDALQETQYF | TGTGCCACCAGCAGAGATGCTCTACAAGAGACCCAGTACTTC
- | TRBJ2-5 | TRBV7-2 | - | CASSFGTSTQETQYF | TGTGCCAGCAGCTTCGGGACAAGCACACAAGAGACCCAGTACTTC
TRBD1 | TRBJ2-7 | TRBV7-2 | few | CASSLAPGTGSYEQYF | TGTGCCAGCAGCTTAGCCCCTGGGACAGGCTCCTACGAGCAGTACTTC
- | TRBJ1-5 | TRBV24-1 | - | CATSDGTGYSLQPQHF | TGTGCCACCAGTGACGGAACAGGGTATTCTCTTCAGCCCCAGCATTTT
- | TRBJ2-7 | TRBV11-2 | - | CASSLVFVWGDLAYEQYF | TGTGCCAGCAGCTTAGTCTTTGTTTGGGGAGACTTAGCCTACGAGCAGTACTTC
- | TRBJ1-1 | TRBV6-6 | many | CASSPLNTEAFF | TGTGCCAGCAGCCCGTTGAACACTGAAGCTTTCTTT
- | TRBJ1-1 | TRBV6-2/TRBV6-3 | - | CASQQGYTEAFF | TGTGCCAGCCAACAGGGTTACACTGAAGCTTTCTTT
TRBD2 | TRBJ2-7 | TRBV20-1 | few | CSVTRGFNEQYF | TGCAGTGTAACGCGGGGGTTCAACGAGCAGTACTTC
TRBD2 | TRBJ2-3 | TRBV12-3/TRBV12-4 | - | CASRKGLEITDTQYF | TGTGCCAGCAGAAAGGGACTAGAGATCACAGATACGCAGTATTTT
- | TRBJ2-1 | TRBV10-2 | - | CASSEFRIEQFF | TGCGCCAGCAGTGAGTTTCGGATTGAGCAGTTCTTC
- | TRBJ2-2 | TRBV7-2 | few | CASSSSPTDGELFF | TGTGCCAGCAGCTCCTCCCCGACGGACGGGGAGCTGTTTTTT
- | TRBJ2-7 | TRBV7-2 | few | CACSLALYEQYF | TGTGCCTGCAGCTTAGCGCTCTACGAGCAGTACTTC
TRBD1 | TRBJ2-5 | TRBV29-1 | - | CSVGDRAKETQYF | TGCAGCGTAGGCGACAGGGCGAAAGAGACCCAGTACTTC
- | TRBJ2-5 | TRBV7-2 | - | CASSYGPTGETQYF | TGTGCCAGCAGCTACGGACCTACGGGTGAGACCCAGTACTTC
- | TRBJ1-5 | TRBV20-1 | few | CSAKEGGTGNQPQHF | TGCAGTGCCAAAGAGGGGGGTACGGGCAATCAGCCCCAGCATTTT
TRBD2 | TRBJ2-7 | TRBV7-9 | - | CASSFLAGGPYEQYF | TGTGCCAGCAGCTTTCTAGCGGGGGGACCCTACGAGCAGTACTTC
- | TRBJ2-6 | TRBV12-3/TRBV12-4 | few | CASSMSHGANVLTF | TGTGCCAGCAGTATGTCTCATGGGGCCAACGTCCTGACTTTC
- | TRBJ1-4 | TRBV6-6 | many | CATENEKLFF | TGTGCCACCGAGAATGAAAAACTGTTTTTT
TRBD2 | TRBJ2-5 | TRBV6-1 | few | CASSQFRRGGLETQYF | TGTGCCAGCAGCCAATTTAGGCGGGGGGGCTTAGAGACCCAGTACTTC
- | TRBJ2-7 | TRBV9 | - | CASSVGGSYQEQYF | TGTGCCAGCAGCGTAGGGGGCTCCTACCAAGAGCAGTACTTC
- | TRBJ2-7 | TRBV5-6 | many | CASSRTYSGRRPYEQYF | TGTGCCAGCAGCCGTACATACTCCGGCAGGCGTCCCTACGAGCAGTACTTC
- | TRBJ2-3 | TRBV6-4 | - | CASSDSQGGTDTQYF | TGTGCCAGCAGTGACTCGCAGGGGGGGACAGATACGCAGTATTTT
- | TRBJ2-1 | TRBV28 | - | CASSFFSSNNEQFF | TGTGCCAGTAGTTTCTTCTCCAGTAACAATGAGCAGTTCTTC
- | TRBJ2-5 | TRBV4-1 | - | CASSQEAYFQETQYF | TGCGCCAGCAGCCAAGAAGCCTATTTTCAAGAGACCCAGTACTTC
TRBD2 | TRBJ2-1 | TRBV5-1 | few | CASSLDRGEFSEQFF | TGCGCCAGCAGCTTGGATCGGGGGGAGTTCAGTGAGCAGTTCTTC
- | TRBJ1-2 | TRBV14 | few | CASSLAGTAYGYTF | TGTGCCAGCAGCCTAGCCGGGACTGCCTATGGCTACACCTTC
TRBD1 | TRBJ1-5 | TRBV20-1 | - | CSATGQGSHQPQHF | TGCAGTGCTACGGGACAGGGTAGTCATCAGCCCCAGCATTTT
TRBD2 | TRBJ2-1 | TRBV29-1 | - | CSVDGSGGAYNEQFF | TGCAGCGTTGATGGTAGCGGGGGGGCTTACAATGAGCAGTTCTTC
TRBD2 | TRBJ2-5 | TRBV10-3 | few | CAITQGLAGGEETQYF | TGTGCCATCACCCAAGGACTAGCGGGGGGCGAAGAGACCCAGTACTTC
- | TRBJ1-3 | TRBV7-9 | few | CASSLASPYSGNTIYF | TGTGCCAGCAGCTTAGCGTCCCCCTACTCTGGAAACACCATATATTTT
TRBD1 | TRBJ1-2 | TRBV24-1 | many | CATQVSTGDDGYTF | TGTGCCACCCAAGTTTCGACAGGGGACGATGGCTACACCTTC
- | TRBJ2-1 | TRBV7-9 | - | CASSLGRVHNNEQFF | TGTGCCAGCAGCTTAGGGCGGGTCCACAACAATGAGCAGTTCTTC
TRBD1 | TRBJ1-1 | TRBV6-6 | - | CASSYGGQGGTEAFF | TGTGCCAGCAGTTACGGGGGACAGGGGGGGACTGAAGCTTTCTTT
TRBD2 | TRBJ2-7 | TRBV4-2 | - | CASSPGGTSGDYEQYF | TGTGCCAGCAGCCCCGGAGGGACTAGCGGGGACTACGAGCAGTACTTC
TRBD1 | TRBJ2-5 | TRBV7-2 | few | CASNPGQSYQETQYF | TGTGCCAGCAACCCGGGACAGAGTTACCAAGAGACCCAGTACTTC
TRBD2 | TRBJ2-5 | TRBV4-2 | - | CASSQDRGRLAGGIQETQYF | TGTGCCAGCAGCCAAGATCGGGGGAGACTAGCGGGGGGCATACAAGAGACCCAGTACTTC
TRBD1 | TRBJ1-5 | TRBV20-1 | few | CSARTGRGVGAPQHF | TGCAGTGCTCGGACAGGTAGGGGTGTCGGTGCGCCCCAGCATTTT
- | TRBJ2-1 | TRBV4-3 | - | CASSQPTTIGRGPYNEQFF | TGCGCCAGCAGCCAACCCACAACAATTGGGAGGGGGCCTTACAATGAGCAGTTCTTC
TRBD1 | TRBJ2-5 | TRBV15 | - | CATSRGQGLETQYF | TGTGCCACCAGCAGAGGACAGGGGTTGGAGACCCAGTACTTC
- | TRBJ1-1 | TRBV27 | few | CASSRIDRAFMNTEAFF | TGTGCCAGCAGTCGAATCGATAGGGCCTTCATGAACACCGAAGCTTTCTTT